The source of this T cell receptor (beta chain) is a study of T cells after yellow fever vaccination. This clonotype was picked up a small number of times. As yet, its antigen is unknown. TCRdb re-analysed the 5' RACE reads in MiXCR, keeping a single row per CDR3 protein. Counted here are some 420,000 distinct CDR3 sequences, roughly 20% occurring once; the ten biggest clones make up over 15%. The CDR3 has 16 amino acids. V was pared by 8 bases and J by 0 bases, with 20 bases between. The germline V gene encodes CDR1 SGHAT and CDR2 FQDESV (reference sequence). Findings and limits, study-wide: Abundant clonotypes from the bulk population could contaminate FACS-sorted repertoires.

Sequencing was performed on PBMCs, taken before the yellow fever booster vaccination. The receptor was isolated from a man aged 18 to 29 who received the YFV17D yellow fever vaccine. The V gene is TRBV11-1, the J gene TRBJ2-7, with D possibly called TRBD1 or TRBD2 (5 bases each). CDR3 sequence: CASGPGRYESSYEQYF. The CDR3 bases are TGTGCCAGCGGGCCAGGGAGATACGAGAGCTCCTACGAGCAGTACTTC.